Below are 7 T cell receptor beta chains sequenced from a single sample in a study of blood T cell repertoires in COVID-19. Assay: immunoSEQ multiplex PCR; the TCRdb copy retains only in-frame clones and omits some. The table records 330,000 or so clones, roughly nine tenths of them present only once. Sequencing was done on a sample of PBMCs or T cells enriched from blood (not recorded which). Source of these receptors: a woman younger than 45 who had recovered from COVID-19.

The rearrangement uses TRBV9 and TRBJ2-1; 7 bases map to TRBD1. CDR3 length equals 15 residues. V shed 4 bases, J shed 4 bases, and the junction held 8 bases outside the gene matches. Germline values: CDR1 SGDLS, CDR2 YYNGEE. The DNA of the CDR3 is TGTGCCAGCAGCCGACGACAGGGTGAATACAATGAGCAGTTCTTC. Residues: CASSRRQGEYNEQFF.

The CDR3 DNA follows: TGTGCCAGCAGCGTAGCGACTAGCGGCCCAGGTACGCAGTATTTT. Residues: CASSVATSGPGTQYF. This sequence joins TRBV9 and TRBJ2-3; 9 bases are a match to TRBD2. The germline V gene encodes CDR1 SGDLS and CDR2 YYNGEE. This CDR3 has 15 residues. Trimming cost V 0 bases and J 8 bases; bases outside gene matches: 7.

The gene calls are TRBV28 and TRBJ1-3; no firm D call. The V end was cut by 7 bases, the J end by 5 bases, with 15 bases between. There are 14 residues in the CDR3. Germline assignment: CDR1 MDHEN and CDR2 SYDVKM. The CDR3 is CASTDQRFRNTIYF. The DNA for the CDR3 is TGTGCCAGCACCGATCAGAGGTTTAGAAACACCATATATTTT.

The gene calls are TRBV19 and TRBJ2-1; 8 bases map to TRBD2. With V trimmed by 2 bases and J by 6 bases, 9 bases remained unmatched. There are 16 residues in the CDR3. Germline V CDR1 and CDR2: LNHDA, SQIVND (reference sequence). The CDR3: CASSITRGAVINEQFF. The CDR3 region has the DNA TGTGCCAGTAGTATAACGCGGGGGGCGGTAATCAATGAGCAGTTCTTC.

The chain recombines TRBV10-3 with TRBJ2-3, with TRBD2 matching over 7 bases. J was trimmed by 0 bases and V by 2 bases; bases with no gene match: 5. Per the germline V gene, CDR1 is ENHRY and CDR2 is SYGVKD. CDR3 size: 16 residues. The CDR3 nucleotides are TGTGCCATCAGTGAGCGCGGGACTACTAGCACAGATACGCAGTATTTT. Translating gives CAISERGTTSTDTQYF.

This clone appeared a single time. The chain employs TRBV19 and TRBJ2-5, with D unclear. CDR1 is LNHDA, CDR2 SQIVND, per germline (reference sequence). The CDR3 sequence is 13 residues long. V was shortened by 5 bases and J by 1 base, with 8 bases between the two germline ends. CDR3: CASSLKSQETQYF. For the CDR3, the DNA is TGTGCCAGTAGTCTGAAGAGCCAAGAGACCCAGTACTTC.

The chain employs TRBV28 and TRBJ1-5; no reliable D call. V was shortened by 2 bases and J by 6 bases, with 11 bases between the two germline ends. The length of the CDR3 is 14 residues. CDR1 MDHEN and CDR2 SYDVKM come from the germline V gene. CDR3 in amino acids: CASSLAGAIQPQHF. In DNA, the CDR3 is TGTGCCAGCAGTTTAGCGGGTGCGATTCAGCCCCAGCATTTT.